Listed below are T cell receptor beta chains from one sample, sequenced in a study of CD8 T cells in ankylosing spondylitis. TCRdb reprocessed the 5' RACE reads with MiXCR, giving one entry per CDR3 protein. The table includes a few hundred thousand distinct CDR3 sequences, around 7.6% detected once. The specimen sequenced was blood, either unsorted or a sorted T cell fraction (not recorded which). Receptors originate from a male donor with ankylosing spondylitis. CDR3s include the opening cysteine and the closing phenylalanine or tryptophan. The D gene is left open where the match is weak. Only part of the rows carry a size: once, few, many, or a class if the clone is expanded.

cdr3_nt: TGTGCCAGCAGCGTAGAGGGACTAGCAACAGATACGCAGTATTTT; cdr3_aa: CASSVEGLATDTQYF; v_call: TRBV9; d_call: TRBD2; clone_size: few; j_call: TRBJ2-3
cdr3_nt: TGTGCCAGCAGCTTATCACAGGGTGGGGTCTACAATGAGCAGTTCTTC; cdr3_aa: CASSLSQGGVYNEQFF; v_call: TRBV7-6; d_call: -; clone_size: once; j_call: TRBJ2-1
cdr3_nt: TGTGCCAGCAGCTTTGGGACAGTATATGGCTACACCTTC; cdr3_aa: CASSFGTVYGYTF; v_call: TRBV7-2; d_call: TRBD1; clone_size: -; j_call: TRBJ1-2
cdr3_nt: TGTGCCAGCAGCCAAGAGTCCTACCGACAGTCCAAAAACATTCAGTACTTC; cdr3_aa: CASSQESYRQSKNIQYF; v_call: TRBV4-2; d_call: -; clone_size: few; j_call: TRBJ2-4
cdr3_nt: TGTGCCAGCAGTTTCCGAGCGGTTGCCCAAGAGACCCAGTACTTC; cdr3_aa: CASSFRAVAQETQYF; v_call: TRBV27; d_call: -; clone_size: many; j_call: TRBJ2-5
cdr3_nt: TGTGCCAGCAGCTTGGCCCATGCGGGGGTCGGCTATGGCTACACCTTC; cdr3_aa: CASSLAHAGVGYGYTF; v_call: TRBV13; d_call: -; clone_size: -; j_call: TRBJ1-2
cdr3_nt: TGTGCCAGCAGTGTCCGGGACAGGGGTGTAGGTGAGCAGTTCTTC; cdr3_aa: CASSVRDRGVGEQFF; v_call: TRBV27; d_call: TRBD1; clone_size: few; j_call: TRBJ2-1
cdr3_nt: TGTGCCAGCAGCTTAGTCTTTAGCGGCCACACAGATACGCAGTATTTT; cdr3_aa: CASSLVFSGHTDTQYF; v_call: TRBV7-9; d_call: -; clone_size: few; j_call: TRBJ2-3
cdr3_nt: TGTGCCAGCACCGGGGGGCTAGCGGGTTTGAGCTCCTACAATGAGCAGTTCTTC; cdr3_aa: CASTGGLAGLSSYNEQFF; v_call: TRBV11-2; d_call: TRBD2; clone_size: few; j_call: TRBJ2-1
cdr3_nt: TGTGCCAGCAGCCCGCGGGTACTGACTGAAGCTTTCTTT; cdr3_aa: CASSPRVLTEAFF; v_call: TRBV12-3/TRBV12-4; d_call: -; clone_size: -; j_call: TRBJ1-1
cdr3_nt: TGCGCCAGCAGCCGGACAGGGTATATGGGCAATGAGCAGTTCTTC; cdr3_aa: CASSRTGYMGNEQFF; v_call: TRBV5-1; d_call: TRBD1; clone_size: many; j_call: TRBJ2-1
cdr3_nt: TGCAGTGCAACGGGACAGGGGGCCACAACTAATGAAAAACTGTTTTTT; cdr3_aa: CSATGQGATTNEKLFF; v_call: TRBV20-1; d_call: TRBD1; clone_size: -; j_call: TRBJ1-4
cdr3_nt: TGCAGCGTTGATCAGGGGGCTAGTGAGACCCAGTACTTC; cdr3_aa: CSVDQGASETQYF; v_call: TRBV29-1; d_call: TRBD1; clone_size: -; j_call: TRBJ2-5
cdr3_nt: TGCGCCAGCAGCCCCTCGCCCGCGGCGGGTATCGATGAGCAGTTCTTC; cdr3_aa: CASSPSPAAGIDEQFF; v_call: TRBV4-1; d_call: -; clone_size: many; j_call: TRBJ2-1
cdr3_nt: TGTGCCAGCAGCGCCCACTTTGTCGGCGGGGAGCTGTTTTTT; cdr3_aa: CASSAHFVGGELFF; v_call: TRBV9; d_call: -; clone_size: many; j_call: TRBJ2-2
cdr3_nt: TGCGCCAGCAGCTTGGACAGGAGGTCCGGCTACACCTTC; cdr3_aa: CASSLDRRSGYTF; v_call: TRBV5-1; d_call: -; clone_size: many; j_call: TRBJ1-2
cdr3_nt: TGCGCCAGCAGCCAAGGGGACACAGGCCCAGATACGCAGTATTTT; cdr3_aa: CASSQGDTGPDTQYF; v_call: TRBV4-1; d_call: -; clone_size: few; j_call: TRBJ2-3
cdr3_nt: TGTGCCAGCAGTTCCCGGCGGGTGCCAATGGATACGCAGTATTTT; cdr3_aa: CASSSRRVPMDTQYF; v_call: TRBV12-3/TRBV12-4; d_call: -; clone_size: few; j_call: TRBJ2-3
cdr3_nt: TGTGCCAGCAGCCCTTGGGGACTAGCGGGGTCCTACGAGCAGTACTTC; cdr3_aa: CASSPWGLAGSYEQYF; v_call: TRBV3-1; d_call: TRBD2; clone_size: many; j_call: TRBJ2-7
cdr3_nt: TGTGCCTGGAGTGATAACAGATACACTGAAGCTTTCTTT; cdr3_aa: CAWSDNRYTEAFF; v_call: TRBV30; d_call: -; clone_size: -; j_call: TRBJ1-1
cdr3_nt: TGTGCCACCAGCAGAGGTAGCGGGAGGGCACTCTTC; cdr3_aa: CATSRGSGRALF; v_call: TRBV15; d_call: TRBD2; clone_size: few; j_call: TRBJ2-1
cdr3_nt: TGTGCCAGCAGTTTAGATTGGGGAGATCAGCCCCAGCATTTT; cdr3_aa: CASSLDWGDQPQHF; v_call: TRBV12-3/TRBV12-4; d_call: -; clone_size: many; j_call: TRBJ1-5
cdr3_nt: TGTGCCATCAGTGAGGGGCTAGCTCCCGAGCAGTACTTC; cdr3_aa: CAISEGLAPEQYF; v_call: TRBV10-3; d_call: -; clone_size: -; j_call: TRBJ2-7
cdr3_nt: TGCAGTGCTAGAGATCAGGTGGAGACCCAGTACTTC; cdr3_aa: CSARDQVETQYF; v_call: TRBV20-1; d_call: -; clone_size: -; j_call: TRBJ2-5
cdr3_nt: TGCGCCAGCAGAGCTGGTTCTAGCGGGAGCGACGAGCAGTACTTC; cdr3_aa: CASRAGSSGSDEQYF; v_call: TRBV10-1; d_call: TRBD2; clone_size: -; j_call: TRBJ2-7